This T cell receptor beta chain came from a study of human T cells and chemical hapten exposure. This clonotype was detected ten times or more. This sample's time point: healthy volunteer bleed at 2 weeks. Unfractionated whole blood yielded total RNA. The V and J ends lost 5 bases and 7 bases, in that order; junction bases with no gene match: 2. The V gene's germline CDR1 is SEHNR and CDR2 FQNEAQ (reference sequence). The CDR3 sequence is 11 residues long. Authors' data handling: Sample-level TCR yields exhibited a median of around 93,000, with a range of 23,224 to 690,600. TCRdb re-called the RACE reads through MiXCR, storing one row per CDR3 protein. TCRdb's processing, not the authors', yielded these V and J calls. Seen here are approximately 45,000 distinct CDR3 sequences, over 3.5% observed once, and the top ten hold 1.5% to 2%.

The chain joins TRBV7-9 to TRBJ2-7; TRBD2 matches 7 bases. This clonotype was obtained from a female donor in good health. Some clones in this sample may be carry-over from other donors' samples. The specimen sequenced was whole blood. The CDR3 spells CASSRGEEQYF. The CDR3 region has the DNA TGTGCCAGCAGCCGGGGGGAAGAGCAGTACTTC.